The 12 T cell receptor beta chains presented below share a single source sample, sequenced in a study of long-term antiretroviral therapy in people with HIV. Run at survey level, the immunoSEQ assay was version v3.0. Sequenced by immunoSEQ multiplex PCR; TCRdb stores in-frame clones only, minus some. The data hold around 18,000 clones, with approximately 90% observed a single time. The sequences come from unsorted PBMCs, collected 4.2 years after starting antiretroviral therapy. The receptor source for this set is a man between 50 and 59 years old with HIV.

The chain has TRBV5-4 and TRBJ2-2; D tentatively fits TRBD1 or TRBD2 (7 bases each). V gave up 0 bases and J gave up 4 bases, with 13 bases separating them. Germline V gives CDR1 SGHNT, CDR2 YYREEE (reference sequence). The CDR3 covers 16 residues. DNA of the CDR3: TGTGCCAGCAGCTTGGCCGTCAGGGGGGGCACCGGGGAGCTGTTTTTT. This encodes CASSLAVRGGTGELFF.

As regards this clone: An end of the junction differs from the germline gene, which may be a read error. This sequence joins TRBV11-2 and TRBJ2-7, with 8 bases matching TRBD1. Germline V gene lookup returns CDR1 SGHAT and CDR2 FQNNGV. The length of the CDR3 is 13 residues. The CDR3 sequence is CASSLDRGYEQYF. Here the CDR3 DNA reads TGTGCCAGCAGCCTAGACAGGGGCTACGAGCAGTACTTC.

This chain uses TRBV9 with TRBJ2-3; 7 bases line up with TRBD2. Trimming took 0 bases from V and 2 from J; bases not matched to a gene: 3. Germline values: CDR1 SGDLS, CDR2 YYNGEE. This CDR3 has 15 residues. The CDR3 loop is CASSVGGLPTDTQYF. In DNA form, the CDR3 reads TGTGCCAGCAGCGTAGGGGGACTACCCACAGATACGCAGTATTTT.

This clone was recorded a few times. The chain joins TRBV2 to TRBJ1-5, with TRBD1 matching over 9 bases. Germline values: CDR1 SNHLY, CDR2 FYNNEI. This CDR3 comprises 16 residues. The junction had 12 bases not matched to a gene; V was cut back by 6 bases and J by 6 bases. The CDR3 nucleotides read TGTGCCAGCAGCCCTATAGGACAGGGACAGGGTCAGCCCCAGCATTTT. This translates into CASSPIGQGQGQPQHF.

This chain joins TRBV4-3 and TRBJ1-3; TRBD1 is a possible D gene (6 bases). This CDR3 has 16 residues. V gave up 1 base and J gave up 5 bases, with 15 bases separating them. Germline CDR1 LGHNA, CDR2 YSLEER. The CDR3 coding sequence is TGCGCCAGCAGCCAAGGCGTGCGGCAGGGGCGAAACACCATATATTTT. Protein sequence: CASSQGVRQGRNTIYF.

This sequence joins TRBV30 and TRBJ1-3, with D maybe TRBD1 (5 bases). The V end lost 1 base, the J end lost 0 bases, and 13 bases lay between the germline ends. This CDR3 contains 16 residues. Germline assignment: CDR1 GTSNPN and CDR2 SVGIG (reference sequence). The CDR3 bases are TGTGCCTGGAGTGCCCTCCCCAGGGCCTCTGGAAACACCATATATTTT. Its translation: CAWSALPRASGNTIYF.

V is TRBV11-2 and J is TRBJ1-2, with TRBD1 matching 7 bases. Per the germline V gene, CDR1 is SGHAT and CDR2 is FQNNGV. The CDR3 loop spans 14 amino acids. The V segment lost 3 bases and the J segment 3 bases; nucleotides outside the gene matches: 4. CDR3 region: CASSFPDRDYGYTF. The CDR3 DNA reads TGTGCCAGCAGCTTCCCCGACAGGGACTATGGCTACACCTTC.

The chain recombines TRBV30 with TRBJ2-4; D not certain. Germline CDR1 and CDR2: GTSNPN and SVGIG (reference sequence). There are 11 residues in the CDR3. V lost 4 bases, J lost 4 bases, and 5 bases lay in between. This chain's CDR3 is CAWTGKNIQYF. CDR3 nucleotides: TGTGCCTGGACAGGAAAAAACATTCAGTACTTC.

The J gene is TRBJ2-1, the V gene TRBV27; D might be TRBD2 (5 bases). Deletions cut 4 bases from V and 3 bases from J, with 16 bases between. Looked up from germline, CDR1 is MNHEY and CDR2 is SMNVEV (reference sequence). CDR3 size: 16 residues. The CDR3, as DNA: TGTGCCAGCAGTTCCCGGGCGGGTTTTAGCTACAATGAGCAGTTCTTC. It codes for CASSSRAGFSYNEQFF.

This rearrangement joins TRBV4-2 to TRBJ1-6; 8 bases align to TRBD1. The CDR3 has 15 amino acids. Germline V gene sequence: CDR1 LGHNA, CDR2 YNFKEQ. Trimming took 6 bases from V and 7 from J; bases not matched to a gene: 8. CDR3 DNA sequence: TGTGCCAGCAGACCCCCGGACAGGGAGAATTCACCCCTCCACTTT. Translated, it gives CASRPPDRENSPLHF.

The genes are TRBV6-5 and TRBJ2-7; either TRBD1 or TRBD2 may fit D (5 bases each). CDR1 MNHEY and CDR2 SVGAGI come from the germline V gene. Deletions cut 10 bases from V and 3 bases from J, with 16 bases between. The CDR3 extends over 13 amino acids. DNA of the CDR3: TGTGCCACCATGAAGAGGGGTTTCTACGAGCAGTACTTC. It codes for CATMKRGFYEQYF.

This clone occurred once. The gene calls are TRBV19 and TRBJ1-2; unclear D gene. CDR3 size: 17 residues. The V end lost 2 bases, the J end lost 2 bases, and 18 bases lay between the germline ends. Germline V gene lookup returns CDR1 LNHDA and CDR2 SQIVND (reference sequence). The CDR3 spells CASSITTPVVANYGYTF. CDR3 coding DNA: TGTGCCAGTAGTATAACCACCCCGGTGGTGGCAAACTATGGCTACACCTTC.